This T cell receptor beta chain was sequenced for a study of shared clonotypes between healthy human individuals. Naive CD8 cells were CD45RO-negative, positively selected for CCR7, excluding terminally differentiated effector memory CD45RA+ cells. Germline-derived CDR1 and CDR2 are MGHRA and YSYEKL. The CDR3 runs 16 residues. The V and J ends lost 0 bases and 4 bases respectively, with 12 bases between them. Only in-frame clones appear in the TCRdb table, and some are missing; sequencing was by immunoSEQ multiplex PCR. The sample holds hundreds of thousands of clones; roughly 98% are singletons and the top ten take 0.3%.

This sequence was found in a man aged 30 to 39 in good health. Sequencing was carried out using naive CD8+ T cells sorted from blood. The chain couples TRBV4-1 to TRBJ2-2; D is undetermined. Here the CDR3 reads CASSQEPGSATGELFF. Written as DNA, the CDR3 is TGCGCCAGCAGCCAAGAACCTGGGTCAGCCACCGGGGAGCTGTTTTTT.